Shown below are 10 T cell receptor beta chains from a single sample sequenced in a study of blood T cell repertoires in COVID-19. Clones were sequenced by immunoSEQ multiplex PCR, and TCRdb holds only the in-frame ones, with some missing. In the table there are approximately 14,000 clones, less than 90% of which are singletons. Input material: peripheral blood. Receptor source: a human donor in a cohort sampled during active COVID-19.

The rearrangement joins TRBV2 to TRBJ1-2; 7 bases fit TRBD1. The germline V gene has CDR1 SNHLY and CDR2 FYNNEI. V dropped 5 bases and J dropped 7; count of bases not matched to a gene: 16. The CDR3 consists of 16 residues. The CDR3 DNA sequence: TGTGCCAGCAGTCCCTCCCGGGACAGCGCCGTTGGTGGCTACACCTTC. Translating gives CASSPSRDSAVGGYTF. Drawing the rest from reference TRBV2 and TRBJ1-2, the complete variable domain is EPEVTQTPSHQVTQMGQEVILRCVPISNHLYFYWYRQILGQKVEFLVSFYNNEISEKSEIFDDQFSVERPDGSNFTLKIRSTKLEDSAMYFCASSPSRDSAVGGYTFGSGTRLTVV.

By share, this clone ranks as large. In nucleotides, the CDR3 is TGTGCCAGCAGTTCCATACGGGGGGCAGTCTCCTACAATGAGCAGTTCTTC. Its protein is CASSSIRGAVSYNEQFF. This chain joins TRBV27 and TRBJ2-1, with D possibly being TRBD2 (7 bases). Per germline, CDR1 MNHEY and CDR2 SMNVEV (reference sequence). V was pared by 4 bases and J by 0 bases, with 16 bases between. The CDR3 loop spans 17 amino acids.

In DNA form, the CDR3 reads TGTGCCAGCAGCTTAGCTTTTCGAGGGACCGGGGAGCTGTTTTTT. The encoded protein is CASSLAFRGTGELFF. The chain uses TRBV11-2 and TRBJ2-2; D is perhaps TRBD2 (5 bases). The CDR3 loop spans 15 amino acids. Germline assignment: CDR1 SGHAT and CDR2 FQNNGV. Trimming took off 1 base at V and 5 bases at J, with 11 bases between the two ends.

The rearrangement links TRBV4-1 to TRBJ1-5; 7 bases line up with TRBD1. V gave up 1 base and J gave up 0 bases; unmatched junction bases: 3. Germline assignment: CDR1 MGHRA and CDR2 YSYEKL. The CDR3 loop spans 16 amino acids. Written as DNA, the CDR3 is TGCGCCAGCAGCCAAGGCGGGACAGTTAGCAATCAGCCCCAGCATTTT. Translation: CASSQGGTVSNQPQHF.

CDR3 sequence reads: CAISVGGQSYNEQFF. The CDR3 DNA is TGTGCCATCAGTGTGGGGGGACAGTCCTACAATGAGCAGTTCTTC. The chain recombines TRBV10-3 with TRBJ2-1; possible D gene TRBD1, 7 bases. Per germline, CDR1 ENHRY and CDR2 SYGVKD. Trimming pared 4 bases from V and 1 base from J, leaving 11 bases between. The CDR3 spans 15 residues.

This clone was counted a few times. The chain joins TRBV6-1 to TRBJ2-7; unclear D gene. Germline CDR1 MNHNS, CDR2 SASEGT. The CDR3 has 11 residues. Trimming took off 3 bases at V and 4 bases at J, with 4 bases between the two ends. DNA of the CDR3: TGTGCCAGCAGTGAGGCTTACGAGCAGTACTTC. Translation gives CASSEAYEQYF.

This chain uses TRBV29-1 with TRBJ1-3; D not resolved. Germline-derived CDR1 and CDR2 are SQVTM and ANQGSEA. The V gene lost 0 bases and the J gene lost 11 bases, with 14 bases spanning the gap. CDR3 length: 13 amino acids. CDR3 region: CSVEDQRGMPIYF. CDR3 DNA: TGCAGCGTTGAAGATCAGCGGGGAATGCCCATATATTTT.

The V call is TRBV19, the J call TRBJ2-7; TRBD1 agrees at 12 bases. Germline values: CDR1 LNHDA, CDR2 SQIVND (reference sequence). V trimming: 3 bases; J trimming: 5 bases; junction bases outside the gene matches: 5. The CDR3 runs 15 residues. The CDR3 loop reads CASSMTGTGGHEQYF. The DNA for the CDR3 is TGTGCCAGTAGTATGACCGGGACAGGGGGCCACGAGCAGTACTTC.

V gene TRBV7-2 combines with J gene TRBJ2-5, with D tentatively TRBD2 (6 bases). CDR1 is SGHTA and CDR2 is FQGNSA in the germline V gene. V shed 3 bases and J shed 4 bases, with 15 bases lying between them. The CDR3 consists of 15 residues. CDR3 DNA sequence: TGTGCCAGCAGCTTCGTTTCGGGGGTTAGAGAGACCCAGTACTTC. Protein sequence: CASSFVSGVRETQYF.

The V and J genes are TRBV19 and TRBJ1-1; weak D call: TRBD1 (5 bases). This CDR3 is built from 14 residues. Trimming took off 4 bases at V and 1 base at J, with 10 bases between the two ends. The V gene's germline CDR1 is LNHDA and CDR2 SQIVND (reference sequence). CDR3 sequence reads: CASSTGLRNTEAFF. CDR3 DNA sequence: TGTGCCAGTAGTACAGGGTTGCGGAACACTGAAGCTTTCTTT.